This T cell receptor beta chain was identified during a study of shared T cell receptors in the human thymus. The CDR3 is made up of 15 amino acids. Germline V gene lookup returns CDR1 LGHNA and CDR2 YSLEER. J was trimmed by 11 bases and V by 4 bases; bases with no gene match: 13. Assay used: immunoSEQ multiplex PCR; TCRdb lists only in-frame clones, some missing. The data contain some 760,000 clones, approximately 85% of them seen just once; the ten biggest clones take up under 0.012%. This sample was shared with a second study, whose subject was human thymus T cells.

This clonotype originated in a girl less than two years old with a congenital heart defect. Source material: thymocytes. This sequence joins TRBV4-3 and TRBJ1-1; TRBD1 aligns across 10 bases. The DNA of the CDR3 is TGCGCCAGCAGCCCGACAGGGGGCGCATTATTGGCGGCTTTCTTT. It encodes CASSPTGGALLAAFF.